The 29 T cell receptor beta chains below all came from one sample that was sequenced in a study of cytomegalovirus exposure and HLA in healthy donors. Only in-frame clones appear in the TCRdb table, and some are missing; sequencing was by immunoSEQ multiplex PCR. Of roughly 180,000 clones listed, approximately 89% are singletons. The specimen sequenced was PBMCs. Receptor source: a man between 25 and 39 years old in good health and CMV-seropositive.

The chain uses TRBV29-1 and TRBJ2-7; D possibly corresponds to TRBD2 (6 bases). Trimming pared 6 bases from V and 5 bases from J, leaving 14 bases between. The CDR3 is made up of 12 amino acids. Germline values: CDR1 SQVTM, CDR2 ANQGSEA. CDR3 in amino acids: CSVRDGGNEQYF. The CDR3 DNA reads TGCAGCGTGAGGGACGGGGGAAACGAGCAGTACTTC.

This chain's CDR3 is CSVEPSGGGEQFF. The DNA of the CDR3 is TGCAGCGTTGAGCCCAGCGGGGGTGGTGAGCAGTTCTTC. V gene TRBV29-1 combines with J gene TRBJ2-1, with 8 positions matching TRBD2. Trimming removed 3 bases from V and 9 bases from J; junction bases left unmatched: 7. From germline, CDR1 is SQVTM and CDR2 ANQGSEA. The CDR3 covers 13 residues.

The chain employs TRBV9 and TRBJ2-3; D uncertain. CDR1 and CDR2 from the germline V gene are SGDLS and YYNGEE. V was shortened by 9 bases and J by 6 bases, with 11 bases between the two germline ends. The CDR3 totals 11 residues. The chain's CDR3 is CATFPYDTQYF. DNA for the CDR3: TGTGCCACCTTTCCTTATGATACGCAGTATTTT.

For the CDR3, the DNA is TGTGCCAGCGACCCGACGACCACAACTAATTCACCCCTCCACTTT. This translates into CASDPTTTTNSPLHF. This chain connects TRBV6-4 to TRBJ1-6; no reliable D call. V was pared by 8 bases and J by 6 bases, with 17 bases between. The germline gives CDR1 MRHNA, CDR2 SNTAGT. The CDR3 extends over 15 amino acids.

This clone has more than one count but fewer than ten. The chain links TRBV6-5 to TRBJ2-1, with TRBD1 matching over 7 bases. This CDR3 comprises 15 residues. The germline V gene has CDR1 MNHEY and CDR2 SVGAGI. With V trimmed by 6 bases and J by 2 bases, 7 bases remained unmatched. CDR3 DNA sequence: TGTGCCAGCAGCCTCGACAGGGCAGCCTACAATGAGCAGTTCTTC. Translation gives CASSLDRAAYNEQFF.

The chain recombines TRBV28 with TRBJ2-7; the match to TRBD1 covers 8 bases. The CDR3 runs 13 residues. Germline V gene data show CDR1 as MDHEN and CDR2 as SYDVKM. Germline trimming cut 8 bases from V and 3 bases from J; bases unmatched to any gene: 6. CDR3 DNA: TGTGCCAGCTCGCAGGGGGCCCTCTACGAGCAGTACTTC. It codes for CASSQGALYEQYF.

This rearrangement joins TRBV19 to TRBJ2-7, with 8 bases matching TRBD2. This CDR3 has 15 amino acids. Germline V gene sequence: CDR1 LNHDA, CDR2 SQIVND (reference sequence). Losses at the gene ends were 2 bases for V and 3 bases for J; bases not matched to a gene: 6. The chain's CDR3 is CASSIQSGGRYEQYF. The CDR3 region has the DNA TGTGCCAGTAGTATACAGAGCGGGGGCCGCTACGAGCAGTACTTC.

This chain joins TRBV7-2 and TRBJ1-2; the match to TRBD1 covers 8 bases. CDR1 and CDR2 (germline): SGHTA, FQGNSA. V shed 4 bases, J shed 5 bases, and the junction held 12 bases outside the gene matches. This CDR3 spans 16 amino acids. DNA of the CDR3: TGTGCCAGCAGCTCCCCGGACAGGGAGTTTGAATATGGCTACACCTTC. It yields the protein CASSSPDREFEYGYTF.

The chain joins TRBV2 to TRBJ1-3; D gene uncertain. This CDR3 comprises 15 residues. The V and J ends lost 3 bases and 0 bases respectively, with 9 bases between them. CDR1 is SNHLY and CDR2 is FYNNEI in the germline V gene. CDR3 nucleotides: TGTGCCAGCAGTGAGCTAGGGCTCTCTGGAAACACCATATATTTT. Translating it yields CASSELGLSGNTIYF.

The chain carries TRBV28 and TRBJ2-2; D gene uncertain. The CDR3 loop spans 13 amino acids. The V and J ends lost 8 bases and 2 bases respectively, with 9 bases between them. The V gene's germline CDR1 is MDHEN and CDR2 SYDVKM. CDR3 DNA: TGTGCCAGCCGCGAGTCTAACACCGGGGAGCTGTTTTTT. Protein: CASRESNTGELFF.

V is TRBV19 and J is TRBJ2-7; TRBD1 aligns across 10 bases. The CDR3 has 14 residues. Trimming took 4 bases from V and 3 from J; bases not matched to a gene: 3. The germline gives CDR1 LNHDA, CDR2 SQIVND (reference sequence). CDR3 sequence (DNA): TGTGCCAGTAGTAGGGGGACAGGGGTCTACGAGCAGTACTTC. Amino acids: CASSRGTGVYEQYF.

V usage is TRBV19 and J usage is TRBJ2-7, with D perhaps matching TRBD1 or TRBD2 (5 bases each). The length of the CDR3 is 13 residues. Germline CDR1 LNHDA, CDR2 SQIVND (reference sequence). The V end lost 5 bases, the J end lost 2 bases, and 10 bases lay between the germline ends. CDR3 in DNA: TGTGCCAGTAGTCCCGGGGACGCCTACGAGCAGTACTTC. Protein sequence: CASSPGDAYEQYF.

J is TRBJ2-7 and V is TRBV10-3, with 11 positions matching TRBD2. The CDR3 runs 14 residues. V gave up 6 bases and J gave up 3 bases; unmatched junction bases: 4. Looked up from germline, CDR1 is ENHRY and CDR2 is SYGVKD. The CDR3 spells CAIRGTSGHYEQYF. CDR3 nucleotides: TGTGCCATCAGGGGGACTAGCGGCCACTACGAGCAGTACTTC.

Of note for this clone: This sample includes further DNA sequences coding for the same CDR3. The rearrangement links TRBV6-5 to TRBJ2-2; D not certain. CDR1 and CDR2 (germline): MNHEY, SVGAGI. The V and J ends lost 0 bases and 4 bases respectively, with 3 bases between them. The CDR3 sequence is 13 residues long. The CDR3 DNA reads as TGTGCCAGCAGTTACTCGGGCACCGGGGAGCTGTTTTTT. Protein sequence: CASSYSGTGELFF.

This chain uses TRBV5-1 with TRBJ2-1; tentatively, D is TRBD1 or TRBD2 (5 bases each). The CDR3 is made up of 14 amino acids. V shed 4 bases and J shed 10 bases, with 18 bases lying between them. CDR1 is SGHRS, CDR2 YFSETQ, per germline. CDR3 nucleotides: TGCGCCAGCAGCCTACCCGGGACCGCATACGAGCAGTTCTTC. Residues: CASSLPGTAYEQFF. Full variable domain (missing parts from reference TRBV5-1 and TRBJ2-1): KAGVTQTPRYLIKTRGQQVTLSCSPISGHRSVSWYQQTPGQGLQFLFEYFSETQRNKGNFPGRFSGRQFSNSRSEMNVSTLELGDSALYLCASSLPGTAYEQFFGPGTRLTVL.

This clone was counted only a few times. The J gene is TRBJ1-5, the V gene TRBV6-6; D not certain. CDR1 MNHNY and CDR2 SVGAGI come from the germline V gene (reference sequence). V gave up 7 bases and J gave up 3 bases, with 10 bases separating them. The CDR3 contains 13 residues. The CDR3 loop reads CASTHHLNQPQHF. The CDR3 DNA sequence: TGTGCCAGCACTCATCATCTCAATCAGCCCCAGCATTTT.

Turning to this clone: Other DNA sequences in the sample encode the same CDR3. CDR3: CASSIPGLAYEQYF. The CDR3 nucleotides read TGTGCCAGTAGTATCCCGGGACTCGCCTACGAGCAGTACTTC. The chain employs TRBV19 and TRBJ2-7; D perhaps matches TRBD2 (6 bases). The germline gives CDR1 LNHDA, CDR2 SQIVND (reference sequence). Trimming cost V 3 bases and J 2 bases, with 11 bases left between them. The CDR3 runs 14 residues. The variable domain in full, with the rest retrieved from reference TRBV19 and TRBJ2-7, is DGGITQSPKYLFRKEGQNVTLSCEQNLNHDAMYWYRQDPGQGLRLIYYSQIVNDFQKGDIAEGYSVSREKKESFPLTVTSAQKNPTAFYLCASSIPGLAYEQYFGPGTRLTVT.

The rearrangement uses TRBV6-5 and TRBJ2-7, with TRBD1 matching over 8 bases. Germline-derived CDR1 and CDR2 are MNHEY and SVGAGI. Trimming took 5 bases from V and 5 from J; bases not matched to a gene: 8. There are 14 residues in the CDR3. The CDR3 sequence: CASSRTGFANEQYF. CDR3 sequence (DNA): TGTGCCAGCAGTAGGACAGGGTTTGCGAACGAGCAGTACTTC.

V usage is TRBV6-5 and J usage is TRBJ1-5; 10 nucleotides match TRBD1. The junction had 5 bases not matched to a gene; V was cut back by 5 bases and J by 4 bases. The CDR3 consists of 15 residues. Germline loops: CDR1 MNHEY, CDR2 SVGAGI. The chain's CDR3 is CASSPDRGLNQPQHF. The CDR3 nucleotides read TGTGCCAGCAGTCCAGACAGGGGGCTAAATCAGCCCCAGCATTTT.

The chain carries TRBV11-2 and TRBJ2-5, with D maybe TRBD1 (7 bases). Germline V lookup: CDR1 SGHAT, CDR2 FQNNGV. The CDR3 spans 14 residues. V lost 0 bases and J 5 bases, leaving 10 bases between the germline ends. CDR3: CASSLEAGGETQYF. CDR3 nucleotide sequence: TGTGCCAGCAGCTTAGAGGCAGGGGGGGAGACCCAGTACTTC.

This chain joins TRBV19 and TRBJ1-5, with 7 bases aligning to TRBD1. The CDR3 runs 14 residues. The V gene end was trimmed by 7 bases and the J gene end by 0 bases; junction bases not matched to a gene: 3. Germline V gives CDR1 LNHDA, CDR2 SQIVND (reference sequence). The CDR3 DNA is TGTGCCAGTACCGGGACAGCTAGCAATCAGCCCCAGCATTTT. Translation gives CASTGTASNQPQHF.

The table lists this clone with a few counts. J is TRBJ1-5 and V is TRBV15; D not resolved. The V and J ends lost 0 bases and 6 bases respectively, with 12 bases between them. The CDR3 covers 15 residues. Germline V gene sequence: CDR1 LNHNV, CDR2 YYDKDF (reference sequence). The CDR3 region has the DNA TGTGCCACCAGCAGAGATTCTGGGTCGGGTCAGCCCCAGCATTTT. Its protein product is CATSRDSGSGQPQHF.

CDR3 sequence reads: CASSAVYKQGPPYEQYF. CDR3 in DNA: TGTGCCAGCAGCGCAGTTTATAAACAGGGACCCCCCTACGAGCAGTACTTC. The chain is built from TRBV9 and TRBJ2-7; possibly TRBD1 for D (6 bases). The length of the CDR3 is 17 residues. In germline, CDR1 is SGDLS, CDR2 YYNGEE. Trimming removed 3 bases at V and 2 bases at J, with 21 bases between.

In DNA form, the CDR3 reads TGTGCCAGCAGCTACGGACAGGGGATGGGCACAGATACGCAGTATTTT. This codes for CASSYGQGMGTDTQYF. This rearrangement joins TRBV5-4 to TRBJ2-3; 9 bases line up with TRBD1. CDR1 is SGHNT, CDR2 YYREEE, per germline (reference sequence). The CDR3 has 16 amino acids. V shed 3 bases and J 1 base; nucleotides not matched to a gene: 6.

J is TRBJ1-2 and V is TRBV4-1, with 7 positions matching TRBD1. This CDR3 contains 14 residues. The junction had 4 bases not matched to a gene; V was cut back by 1 base and J by 5 bases. Germline loops: CDR1 MGHRA, CDR2 YSYEKL. The CDR3 spells CASSQVTGWYGYTF. For the CDR3, the DNA is TGCGCCAGCAGCCAAGTGACAGGGTGGTATGGCTACACCTTC.

This clone has a single count. This chain links TRBV5-1 with TRBJ2-1; D ambiguous. Germline V CDR1 and CDR2: SGHRS, YFSETQ. V lost 0 bases and J 4 bases, leaving 8 bases between the germline ends. CDR3 length equals 14 residues. DNA of the CDR3: TGCGCCAGCAGCTTGGAGGCGTTTTACAATGAGCAGTTCTTC. This translates into CASSLEAFYNEQFF.

This chain links TRBV7-2 with TRBJ2-7; 16 bases line up with TRBD2. The CDR3 is made up of 16 amino acids. Germline lookup yields CDR1 SGHTA and CDR2 FQGNSA. V shed 5 bases, J shed 2 bases, and the junction held 3 bases outside the gene matches. CDR3 loop: CASSQGLAGGPYEQYF. CDR3 DNA sequence: TGTGCCAGCAGCCAGGGACTAGCGGGGGGGCCCTACGAGCAGTACTTC. The variable domain in full, completed from reference TRBV7-2 and TRBJ2-7, reads GAGVSQSPSNKVTEKGKDVELRCDPISGHTALYWYRQSLGQGLEFLIYFQGNSAPDKSGLPSDRFSAERTGGSVSTLTIQRTQQEDSAVYLCASSQGLAGGPYEQYFGPGTRLTVT.

V usage is TRBV12-5 and J usage is TRBJ1-1; TRBD1 aligns across 9 bases. Trimming took 6 bases from V and 4 from J; bases not matched to a gene: 6. Per germline, CDR1 LGHNT and CDR2 FRNRAP. CDR3 length equals 14 residues. In DNA form, the CDR3 reads TGTGCTAGTGGGGGGACAGGGAAAGGCACTGAAGCTTTCTTT. Its translation is CASGGTGKGTEAFF.

The chain uses TRBV11-3 and TRBJ2-1, with D possibly matching TRBD1 (5 bases). Germline CDR1 and CDR2: SGHNT and YENEEA. CDR3 length: 15 residues. V was trimmed by 5 bases and J by 7 bases, leaving 18 bases between them. CDR3 sequence: CASSQDTQSGNEQFF. The CDR3 DNA sequence: TGTGCCAGCAGCCAGGACACCCAAAGTGGGAATGAGCAGTTCTTC.